This T cell receptor beta chain stems from a study of technical replicates of blood from several donors. CDR3 size: 11 residues. The germline V gene has CDR1 DFQATT and CDR2 SNEGSKA (reference sequence). Trimming pared 6 bases from V and 1 base from J, leaving 5 bases between. Only in-frame clones appear in the TCRdb table, and some are missing; sequencing was by immunoSEQ multiplex PCR. The profile covers over 85,000 clones, with 95% to 97% appearing a single time and around 0.4% taken by the ten largest. This TCR came from a human donor in good health. The sequenced sample was T cells isolated from PBMCs. The chain recombines TRBV20-1 with TRBJ2-3; no reliable D call. CDR3 loop: CSAIGTDTQYF. CDR3 nucleotides: TGCAGTGCCATAGGCACAGATACGCAGTATTTT.